A selection of T cell receptor beta chains follows, all from one sample in a study of cytomegalovirus exposure and HLA in healthy donors. Repertoires were generated with immunoSEQ multiplex PCR, while TCRdb's copy carries only in-frame clones and drops some. Here the sample spans around 76,000 clones, roughly 67% being singletons. The sequenced sample was PBMCs. The receptor source for this set is a man between 40 and 49 years old in good health and CMV-seropositive. Each CDR3 is given with its conserved first and last residue. The D gene is left open where the match is weak. Some rows mark clone size as missing; the rest say once, few, many or name a class of expanded clone.

cdr3_aa | cdr3_nt | clone_size | d_call | v_call | cdr3_length | j_call
CASSLERGSQPQHF | TGTGCCAGCAGCTTAGAGAGGGGGTCTCAGCCCCAGCATTTT | . | . | TRBV7-2 | 14 | TRBJ1-5
CASSFNRAEAFF | TGTGCCAGCAGCTTCAACAGGGCTGAAGCTTTCTTT | . | . | TRBV7-2 | 12 | TRBJ1-1
CAGRVGTSAYNEQFF | TGTGCCGGCCGTGTAGGGACTAGCGCCTACAATGAGCAGTTCTTC | . | TRBD2 | TRBV2 | 15 | TRBJ2-1
CASSRETGRTEKLFF | TGTGCCAGCAGCAGAGAGACAGGGAGGACTGAAAAACTGTTTTTT | . | TRBD1 | TRBV7-9 | 15 | TRBJ1-4
CASSLALTASQETQYF | TGCGCCAGCAGCTTGGCCCTGACAGCCTCTCAAGAGACCCAGTACTTC | . | . | TRBV5-1 | 16 | TRBJ2-5
CASSQVGTEETQYF | TGCGCCAGCAGCCAAGTGGGGACAGAAGAGACCCAGTACTTC | . | TRBD1 | TRBV4-3 | 14 | TRBJ2-5
CAWSLTGGTGELFF | TGTGCCTGGAGTTTAACAGGGGGAACCGGGGAGCTGTTTTTT | once | TRBD1 | TRBV30 | 14 | TRBJ2-2
CASSEGLAAYNEQFF | TGTGCCAGCAGTGAGGGACTAGCGGCCTACAATGAGCAGTTCTTC | . | TRBD2 | TRBV2 | 15 | TRBJ2-1
CASSPRGQVSGNTIYF | TGTGCCAGCAGCCCCAGGGGGCAGGTCTCTGGAAACACCATATATTTT | . | TRBD1 | TRBV9 | 16 | TRBJ1-3
CASSEAQGATDTQYF | TGTGCCAGCAGCGAGGCGCAGGGGGCAACAGATACGCAGTATTTT | . | TRBD1 | TRBV7-3 | 15 | TRBJ2-3
CASTDGRANEAFF | TGTGCCAGCACAGACGGCAGGGCCAACGAAGCTTTCTTT | . | . | TRBV6-1 | 13 | TRBJ1-1
CAWTPISGRLFYNSPLHF | TGTGCCTGGACGCCGATATCGGGAAGGCTCTTCTATAATTCACCCCTCCACTTT | . | . | TRBV30 | 18 | TRBJ1-6
CASSSGIGPPYEQYF | TGTGCCAGCAGTTCCGGGATCGGCCCCCCCTACGAGCAGTACTTC | . | . | TRBV27 | 15 | TRBJ2-7
CASSRQGATDTQYF | TGTGCCAGCAGCAGACAGGGGGCCACAGATACGCAGTATTTT | once | TRBD1 | TRBV5-6 | 14 | TRBJ2-3
CATSYLMYNEQFF | TGTGCCACCTCATACTTGATGTACAATGAGCAGTTCTTC | . | . | TRBV15 | 13 | TRBJ2-1
CASSIPGQANSGANVLTF | TGTGCCAGTAGTATCCCGGGACAGGCGAACTCTGGGGCCAACGTCCTGACTTTC | . | TRBD1 | TRBV19 | 18 | TRBJ2-6
CASSLDRGFVDNYGYTF | TGTGCCAGCTCTTTAGACAGGGGATTTGTGGATAACTATGGCTACACCTTC | few | TRBD1 | TRBV7-2 | 17 | TRBJ1-2
CATSGGGQGRSEQFF | TGTGCCACCAGCGGAGGGGGACAGGGTAGGAGTGAGCAGTTCTTC | . | TRBD1 | TRBV15 | 15 | TRBJ2-1
CASNPGDRSFTEAFF | TGTGCCAGCAATCCTGGGGACAGGTCTTTCACTGAAGCTTTCTTT | few | TRBD1 | TRBV6-1 | 15 | TRBJ1-1
CSVTKGMRTEAFF | TGCAGCGTTACAAAGGGGATGCGGACTGAAGCTTTCTTT | . | . | TRBV29-1 | 13 | TRBJ1-1
CASSANTGSEGNTIYF | TGTGCCAGCTCGGCGAACACAGGGTCGGAAGGAAACACCATATATTTT | . | . | TRBV18 | 16 | TRBJ1-3
CASSPGLAGRSSYNEQFF | TGCGCCAGCAGCCCGGGACTAGCGGGTCGAAGCTCCTACAATGAGCAGTTCTTC | . | TRBD2 | TRBV5-1 | 18 | TRBJ2-1
CASSRGGGRGYTF | TGTGCCAGCAGCCGCGGCGGGGGCCGTGGCTACACCTTC | . | . | TRBV7-8 | 13 | TRBJ1-2
CASSFNPYSSDTQYF | TGCGCCAGCAGCTTCAACCCGTATAGTTCAGATACGCAGTATTTT | . | . | TRBV5-1 | 15 | TRBJ2-3
CASSYSTGEVGETQYF | TGTGCCAGCAGTTACTCGACCGGGGAGGTCGGGGAGACCCAGTACTTC | . | . | TRBV6-5 | 16 | TRBJ2-5
CASGGTGGNEKLFF | TGTGCCAGCGGAGGGACAGGAGGTAATGAAAAACTGTTTTTT | . | TRBD1 | TRBV2 | 14 | TRBJ1-4
CASSLITNEQYF | TGTGCCAGCAGCCTAATCACGAACGAGCAGTACTTC | few | . | TRBV5-6 | 12 | TRBJ2-7
CASSLTRLAGETQYF | TGTGCCAGCAGTTTGACCCGGCTAGCGGGAGAGACCCAGTACTTC | . | TRBD2 | TRBV27 | 15 | TRBJ2-5
CASSLRTGGAAPEAFF | TGTGCCAGCAGCCTAAGGACAGGGGGCGCGGCCCCTGAAGCTTTCTTT | . | TRBD1 | TRBV7-9 | 16 | TRBJ1-1
CASSLWTGAYEQYF | TGTGCCAGCAGTTTATGGACTGGGGCCTACGAGCAGTACTTC | . | . | TRBV27 | 14 | TRBJ2-7
CASGPGLLGETQYF | TGCGCCAGCGGCCCGGGACTTCTGGGGGAAACCCAGTACTTC | . | . | TRBV5-1 | 14 | TRBJ2-5
CASSTGGTEAFF | TGTGCCAGCAGTACAGGGGGCACTGAAGCTTTCTTT | few | TRBD1 | TRBV28 | 12 | TRBJ1-1
CASSSNGNADTQYF | TGCGCCAGCAGCTCCAACGGGAACGCAGATACGCAGTATTTT | . | . | TRBV5-1 | 14 | TRBJ2-3
CASSSGLGTGELFF | TGTGCCAGCAGTTCGGGACTAGGGACCGGGGAGCTGTTTTTT | . | TRBD2 | TRBV27 | 14 | TRBJ2-2
CASSPLAGAKNEQFF | TGTGCCAGCAGCCCCCTCGCGGGGGCAAAGAATGAGCAGTTCTTC | . | . | TRBV7-9 | 15 | TRBJ2-1
CARQWGPYSNQPQHF | TGTGCCAGGCAGTGGGGCCCATATAGCAATCAGCCCCAGCATTTT | . | . | TRBV14 | 15 | TRBJ1-5
CASSPRISGGTDTQYF | TGTGCCAGCAGCCCCCGGATTAGCGGGGGCACAGATACGCAGTATTTT | . | TRBD2 | TRBV5-8 | 16 | TRBJ2-3
CASSLDPTGTGNPRNEQFF | TGTGCTAGCAGCTTAGATCCAACCGGGACAGGGAATCCGCGCAATGAGCAGTTCTTC | . | TRBD1 | TRBV7-7 | 19 | TRBJ2-1
CASSADGQGGTYGYTF | TGTGCCAGCAGCGCAGACGGTCAGGGGGGAACCTATGGCTACACCTTC | . | TRBD1 | TRBV7-2 | 16 | TRBJ1-2
CASSLPGRAPDTQYF | TGTGCCAGCAGCTTGCCCGGCAGGGCCCCAGATACGCAGTATTTT | . | . | TRBV5-4 | 15 | TRBJ2-3
CASSSHQGSALYEQYF | TGTGCCAGCAGCTCGCACCAGGGTTCGGCTCTCTACGAGCAGTACTTC | . | . | TRBV7-8 | 16 | TRBJ2-7
CASSFPTTRQTNEQFF | TGCGCCAGCAGCTTCCCCACGACTAGACAGACTAATGAGCAGTTCTTC | . | . | TRBV5-1 | 16 | TRBJ2-1
CASAGGLGPLHF | TGCGCCAGCGCAGGGGGCTTGGGACCCCTCCACTTT | . | TRBD1 | TRBV5-1 | 12 | TRBJ1-6
CASSFRVTSNQPQHF | TGTGCCAGCAGTTTCAGGGTAACTAGCAATCAGCCCCAGCATTTT | . | . | TRBV27 | 15 | TRBJ1-5
CASSQQGHISGANVLTF | TGCGCCAGCAGCCAGCAGGGACACATCTCTGGGGCCAACGTCCTGACTTTC | . | . | TRBV4-1 | 17 | TRBJ2-6
CSAQVPPYEQYF | TGCAGCGCACAGGTCCCCCCCTACGAGCAGTACTTC | . | . | TRBV29-1 | 12 | TRBJ2-7
CAWSMIGTGTGRTDTQYF | TGTGCCTGGAGTATGATAGGGACAGGGACTGGACGCACAGATACGCAGTATTTT | . | TRBD1 | TRBV30 | 18 | TRBJ2-3
CASSSPSGRSTDTQYF | TGCGCCAGCAGCTCACCTAGCGGGAGAAGCACAGATACGCAGTATTTT | . | TRBD2 | TRBV5-1 | 16 | TRBJ2-3
CASNPRTYNSPLHF | TGTGCCAGTAACCCGAGAACCTATAATTCACCCCTCCACTTT | few | . | TRBV19 | 14 | TRBJ1-6
CASSYGGGQYTDTQYF | TGTGCCAGCAGCTACGGGGGGGGACAGTACACAGATACGCAGTATTTT | . | . | TRBV7-9 | 16 | TRBJ2-3
CASSLRWGVYGYTF | TGCGCCAGCAGCCTCAGGTGGGGGGTCTATGGCTACACCTTC | . | . | TRBV5-1 | 14 | TRBJ1-2
CASSFRGTGRSNQPQHF | TGTGCCAGCAGCTTTCGCGGGACAGGACGTAGCAATCAGCCCCAGCATTTT | . | TRBD1 | TRBV13 | 17 | TRBJ1-5
CASREQKTTDQPQHF | TGTGCCAGCAGAGAACAAAAGACTACAGATCAGCCCCAGCATTTT | . | . | TRBV27 | 15 | TRBJ1-5
CASSRAVGAMNTEAFF | TGCGCCAGCAGCCGTGCTGTGGGGGCTATGAACACTGAAGCTTTCTTT | . | . | TRBV5-1 | 16 | TRBJ1-1
CASSLGASIYEQYF | TGCGCCAGCAGCTTGGGTGCGTCTATCTACGAGCAGTACTTC | . | . | TRBV5-1 | 14 | TRBJ2-7
CASSDRLAGEGTQYF | TGTGCCAGCTCCGACCGACTAGCGGGAGAGGGGACCCAGTACTTC | . | TRBD2 | TRBV2 | 15 | TRBJ2-5
CASSLAPTSGASYEQYF | TGTGCCAGCAGCTTAGCCCCGACTAGCGGAGCTTCCTACGAGCAGTACTTC | . | TRBD2 | TRBV11-2 | 17 | TRBJ2-7